One and the same sample provided the 5 T cell receptor beta chains below, sequenced in a study of graft-versus-host responses after intestinal transplantation. Clones were read by immunoSEQ multiplex PCR, and TCRdb kept only the in-frame ones, dropping some. The top ten hold approximately 0.35% of the sample, which has under 90,000 clones, approximately 90% seen once. For these receptors, no antigen is known. This sample comprised unstimulated CD4+ T cells sorted from spleen or lymph node cells, obtained before transplant. These receptors were taken from a human donor who was the organ donor for an intestinal transplant.

CDR3 in amino acids: CASSARQGNTDTQYF. The CDR3, as DNA: TGTGCCAGCAGTGCCCGACAGGGGAACACAGATACGCAGTATTTT. This chain connects TRBV6-5 to TRBJ2-3, with TRBD1 matching over 8 bases. The CDR3 runs to 15 residues. CDR1 is MNHEY and CDR2 is SVGAGI in the germline V gene. V gave up 5 bases and J gave up 2 bases; unmatched junction bases: 6.

The V call is TRBV30, the J call TRBJ1-1, with D tentatively TRBD1 (6 bases). Germline CDR1 is GTSNPN and CDR2 is SVGIG (reference sequence). Trimming stripped 0 bases from V and 7 bases from J, with 12 bases between. The CDR3 extends over 13 amino acids. The chain's CDR3 is CAWSVLMDSEAFF. CDR3 DNA sequence: TGTGCCTGGAGTGTACTTATGGACAGTGAAGCTTTCTTT.

CDR3 bases: TGTGCCAGTAGTATCGGACTAGCGGGGGGCTATAGCTCCTACGAGCAGTACTTC. Translation gives CASSIGLAGGYSSYEQYF. The J gene is TRBJ2-7, the V gene TRBV19; 14 bases match TRBD2. Per germline, CDR1 LNHDA and CDR2 SQIVND (reference sequence). The CDR3 has 18 residues. Losses at the gene ends were 3 bases for V and 0 bases for J; bases not matched to a gene: 7.

This chain links TRBV4-1 with TRBJ2-1; the D gene is possibly TRBD1 (6 bases). The germline gives CDR1 MGHRA, CDR2 YSYEKL. CDR3 length equals 18 residues. V shed 0 bases and J shed 0 bases, with 15 bases lying between them. CDR3 DNA: TGCGCCAGCAGCCAAGATTACGGGACAACGAGCTCCTACAATGAGCAGTTCTTC. Protein: CASSQDYGTTSSYNEQFF.

The rearrangement joins TRBV2 to TRBJ2-2, with a tentative D call TRBD1 (6 bases). The ends were cut back, 7 bases at V and 2 bases at J, with 14 bases in the middle. CDR1 is SNHLY, CDR2 FYNNEI, per germline. The CDR3 is 15 residues long. The CDR3 DNA reads as TGTGCCAGCATTCAGGGGACGGTTAACACCGGGGAGCTGTTTTTT. It codes for CASIQGTVNTGELFF. Based on the CDR3 plus reference TRBV2 and TRBJ2-2, the full variable domain is EPEVTQTPSHQVTQMGQEVILRCVPISNHLYFYWYRQILGQKVEFLVSFYNNEISEKSEIFDDQFSVERPDGSNFTLKIRSTKLEDSAMYFCASIQGTVNTGELFFGEGSRLTVL.